This TCR beta chain was found in a study of cytotoxic CD8 clonotypes in ibrutinib-treated CLL. The study's findings and limits: Baseline levels were approached again at progression, after clonality had risen at ibrutinib response. The clonality rise at ibrutinib response reflected private clonotype expansion.

As regards this clone: Its antigen is still unknown.

Germline lookup yields CDR1 SGHRS and CDR2 YFSETQ. The CDR3 is made up of 16 amino acids. Trimming took 0 bases from V and 4 from J; bases not matched to a gene: 7. Sequencing used immunoSEQ multiplex PCR; TCRdb keeps in-frame clones, though not all of them. The sample shows about 35,000 clones, approximately 48% of them seen only once. The V call is TRBV5-1, the J call TRBJ1-2, with 9 bases aligning to TRBD1. The TCR comes from a human donor with chronic lymphocytic leukemia. The sequenced sample was PBMCs, obtained before ibrutinib treatment. CDR3 nucleotide sequence: TGCGCCAGCAGCTTGGCTCCGGGACAGGGTTTCTATGGCTACACCTTC. Its protein is CASSLAPGQGFYGYTF.